These T cell receptor beta chains were read from a single sample in a study of T cells in Graves' hyperthyroidism and ophthalmopathy. TCRdb reprocessed the multiplex PCR reads via MiXCR and lists one record per CDR3 protein. Counted here are a few hundred thousand distinct CDR3 sequences, about 15% occurring once; the ten biggest clones make up 32%. What was sequenced was blood. The receptors shown here come from a woman aged 30 to 39 with Graves' hyperthyroidism. Both conserved end residues are part of each CDR3. The D gene is left open where the match is weak. Rows give clone size only sometimes, using once, few, many, or a class for an expanded clone.

clone_size | j_call | d_call | v_call | cdr3_aa | cdr3_nt
many | TRBJ2-3 | - | TRBV20-1 | CSAPRAGYTDTQYF | TGCAGTGCCCCGAGAGCGGGCTACACAGATACGCAGTATTTT
many | TRBJ2-5 | - | TRBV24-1 | CATSQTGTTQETQYF | TGTGCCACCTCCCAGACAGGCACAACCCAAGAGACCCAGTACTTC
many | TRBJ2-1 | TRBD1 | TRBV3-1 | CASSLRDRYPSEQFF | TGTGCCAGCAGCCTCCGGGACAGATATCCCTCTGAGCAGTTCTTC
many | TRBJ1-1 | - | TRBV7-2 | CASSPNGQALWAFF | TGTGCCAGCAGCCCCAACGGGCAGGCGCTTTGGGCTTTCTTT
- | TRBJ2-2 | TRBD2 | TRBV19 | CASSYQLAGTRAGELFF | TGTGCCAGTAGTTACCAGCTAGCGGGGACTAGGGCCGGGGAGCTGTTTTTT
few | TRBJ1-2 | TRBD1 | TRBV19 | CASTRRDRGYGYTF | TGTGCCAGTACCCGCAGAGACAGGGGCTATGGCTACACCTTC
- | TRBJ2-1 | - | TRBV4-1 | CASSQGDGTQQFF | TGCGCCAGCAGCCAAGGGGACGGGACACAGCAGTTCTTC
few | TRBJ2-7 | TRBD1 | TRBV11-2 | CASSWDRGHEQYF | TGTGCCAGCAGCTGGGACAGGGGCCACGAGCAGTACTTC
- | TRBJ2-2 | - | TRBV6-1 | CATGLNTGELFF | TGTGCCACCGGGTTGAACACCGGGGAGCTGTTTTTT
many | TRBJ2-1 | - | TRBV28 | CASTGAGTGSYNEQFF | TGTGCCAGCACCGGCGCCGGGACTGGCTCCTACAATGAGCAGTTCTTC
many | TRBJ1-2 | TRBD1 | TRBV12-3/TRBV12-4 | CASKRTGGDYGYTF | TGTGCCAGCAAGCGGACAGGGGGCGACTATGGCTACACCTTC
few | TRBJ2-2 | - | TRBV12-3/TRBV12-4 | CASSSPGALWTGELFF | TGTGCCAGCAGTTCCCCCGGGGCTCTATGGACCGGGGAGCTGTTTTTT
many | TRBJ2-7 | TRBD1 | TRBV5-1 | CASSQIPGQSYEQYF | TGCGCCAGCAGCCAGATCCCGGGACAGTCCTACGAGCAGTACTTC
many | TRBJ2-7 | - | TRBV20-1 | CSARDPRYEQYF | TGCAGTGCTAGAGATCCCCGCTACGAGCAGTACTTC
few | TRBJ2-3 | - | TRBV4-1 | CASSQGVITDTQYF | TGCGCCAGCAGCCAAGGGGTAATTACAGATACGCAGTATTTT
few | TRBJ1-2 | - | TRBV19 | CASSFQGPNYGYTF | TGTGCCAGTAGTTTTCAGGGGCCGAACTATGGCTACACCTTC
many | TRBJ2-5 | TRBD1 | TRBV28 | CASSVTGGPETQYF | TGTGCCAGCAGTGTCACAGGGGGCCCAGAGACCCAGTACTTC
few | TRBJ1-4 | - | TRBV27 | CASSLGGPNEKLFF | TGTGCCAGCAGCCTCGGCGGACCCAATGAAAAACTGTTTTTT
- | TRBJ2-7 | - | TRBV20-1 | CSARDQTAIYEQYF | TGCAGTGCTAGAGATCAGACAGCAATCTACGAGCAGTACTTC
few | TRBJ2-6 | - | TRBV5-1 | CASRRTASGANVLTF | TGCGCCAGCAGGCGTACAGCATCGGGGGCCAACGTCCTGACTTTC
- | TRBJ1-3 | - | TRBV11-2 | CASSSGQRNTIYF | TGTGCCAGCAGCTCCGGCCAGCGAAACACCATATATTTT
- | TRBJ1-2 | TRBD1 | TRBV28 | CASRPLKGGSHYGYTF | TGTGCCAGCAGGCCGCTTAAAGGGGGCTCTCACTATGGCTACACCTTC
few | TRBJ1-2 | - | TRBV4-2 | CASRPDRRGPSDGYTF | TGTGCCAGCAGACCCGACCGGCGGGGGCCGTCGGATGGCTACACCTTC
- | TRBJ2-7 | - | TRBV5-4 | CASSWRGRDYEQYF | TGTGCCAGCAGCTGGCGGGGTCGGGACTACGAGCAGTACTTC
many | TRBJ2-7 | TRBD2 | TRBV27 | CASSLEGGSLYEQYF | TGTGCCAGCAGTTTAGAGGGAGGGAGCCTCTACGAGCAGTACTTC
- | TRBJ2-1 | - | TRBV7-8 | CASTVVPGRDEQFF | TGTGCCAGCACCGTAGTCCCCGGGCGCGATGAGCAGTTCTTC
- | TRBJ1-2 | - | TRBV25-1 | CASSKTGYGNYGYTF | TGTGCCAGCAGTAAAACAGGTTATGGTAACTATGGCTACACCTTC
many | TRBJ2-3 | - | TRBV10-3 | CAISVMGTQYF | TGTGCCATCAGTGTAATGGGTACGCAGTATTTT
- | TRBJ1-2 | - | TRBV6-1 | CASSLEGNYGYTF | TGTGCCAGCAGCCTTGAGGGGAACTATGGCTACACCTTC
- | TRBJ1-2 | - | TRBV29-1 | CSVRKLDYGYTF | TGCAGCGTTAGGAAGTTGGACTATGGCTACACCTTC
few | TRBJ2-2 | - | TRBV5-1 | CASSLDRVDTGELFF | TGCGCCAGCAGCTTGGATAGGGTGGACACCGGGGAGCTGTTTTTT
- | TRBJ1-1 | - | TRBV7-3 | CASSLQGPEMNTEAFF | TGTGCCAGCAGCTTACAGGGGCCTGAAATGAACACTGAAGCTTTCTTT
few | TRBJ1-3 | - | TRBV5-5 | CASSFTGNTIYF | TGTGCCAGCAGCTTCACGGGAAACACCATATATTTT
many | TRBJ2-1 | TRBD2 | TRBV20-1 | CSAAGASGSAVGNEQFF | TGCAGTGCCGCCGGGGCTAGCGGGTCGGCGGTGGGTAATGAGCAGTTCTTC
few | TRBJ2-7 | - | TRBV10-3 | CATKIQGFYEQYF | TGTGCCACCAAGATACAGGGTTTCTACGAGCAGTACTTC